Listed below are T cell receptor beta chains from one sample, sequenced in a study of blood T cells in healthy people across ages. MiXCR was run by TCRdb on the 5' RACE reads, yielding one entry per CDR3 protein. Of about 970,000 distinct CDR3 sequences detected, around 54% appear once; the ten largest clones hold over 20%. Sequenced input: blood. Receptors were obtained from a woman aged 55-75 years in good health. Each CDR3 is given with its conserved first and last residue. Each record gives: CDR3 DNA, CDR3 protein, J gene, D gene, V gene, clone size. D genes are given only for firm matches. The listing skips clone size in some rows; elsewhere it reads once, few, many or a size class.

cdr3_nt: TGTGCCAGCAGCACAACGCTGCGACAGGCCAAGACCCAGTACTTC; cdr3_aa: CASSTTLRQAKTQYF; j_call: TRBJ2-5; d_call: NA; v_call: TRBV7-9; clone_size: few
cdr3_nt: TGTGCCAGCAGCCAAGATTTCTCGGGACTAGCGGTGTCCTACGAGCAGTACTTC; cdr3_aa: CASSQDFSGLAVSYEQYF; j_call: TRBJ2-7; d_call: TRBD2; v_call: TRBV3-1; clone_size: many
cdr3_nt: TGCAGTTCGAAAGACCAACTATTGGACAGGGGAAATCAGCCCCAGCATTTT; cdr3_aa: CSSKDQLLDRGNQPQHF; j_call: TRBJ1-5; d_call: TRBD1; v_call: TRBV20-1; clone_size: NA
cdr3_nt: TGTGCCAGCAGTATACAGGGTGGTAATGAAAAACTGTTTTTT; cdr3_aa: CASSIQGGNEKLFF; j_call: TRBJ1-4; d_call: NA; v_call: TRBV28; clone_size: few
cdr3_nt: TGTGCCAGCTCACCAGAAGGGGCTCGGGAGACCCAGTACTTC; cdr3_aa: CASSPEGARETQYF; j_call: TRBJ2-5; d_call: NA; v_call: TRBV18; clone_size: few
cdr3_nt: TGCAGTGCCAGAACGACAGGCTTTGGCTATGGCTACACCTTC; cdr3_aa: CSARTTGFGYGYTF; j_call: TRBJ1-2; d_call: NA; v_call: TRBV20-1; clone_size: NA
cdr3_nt: TGTGCCAGCATGACTAGCGGGAGTTCAGATACGCAGTATTTT; cdr3_aa: CASMTSGSSDTQYF; j_call: TRBJ2-3; d_call: TRBD2; v_call: TRBV2; clone_size: NA
cdr3_nt: TGTGCCACCAGTGATCCATCCGGGGATACGCAGTATTTT; cdr3_aa: CATSDPSGDTQYF; j_call: TRBJ2-3; d_call: NA; v_call: TRBV24-1; clone_size: few
cdr3_nt: TGCGCCAGCAGCTTGGGCCTAGCAGAATACACAGATACGCAGTATTTT; cdr3_aa: CASSLGLAEYTDTQYF; j_call: TRBJ2-3; d_call: NA; v_call: TRBV5-1; clone_size: NA
cdr3_nt: TGTGCCACCAGTCCCAGACAGGGCAGCTATGGCTACACCTTC; cdr3_aa: CATSPRQGSYGYTF; j_call: TRBJ1-2; d_call: TRBD1; v_call: TRBV24-1; clone_size: few
cdr3_nt: TGTGCCAGCAGCCAATCTCCGGGACTAGCGGGAGGTTTCTACAATGAGCAGTACTTC; cdr3_aa: CASSQSPGLAGGFYNEQYF; j_call: TRBJ2-7; d_call: TRBD2; v_call: TRBV4-2; clone_size: NA
cdr3_nt: TGTGCCAGCAGTTCTTTACCCCTGACTCTCTATGGCTACACCTTC; cdr3_aa: CASSSLPLTLYGYTF; j_call: TRBJ1-2; d_call: NA; v_call: TRBV28; clone_size: few
cdr3_nt: TGTGCCAGCAGCCTTGGCTCCCGACCAGGGACGCAGTATTTT; cdr3_aa: CASSLGSRPGTQYF; j_call: TRBJ2-3; d_call: NA; v_call: TRBV3-1; clone_size: NA
cdr3_nt: TGTGCCAGCAGCCTGGGACTAGCGGCTCCCCAGTACTTC; cdr3_aa: CASSLGLAAPQYF; j_call: TRBJ2-5; d_call: TRBD2; v_call: TRBV28; clone_size: NA
cdr3_nt: TGCAGCGAATGGGCCCCAACAGACGCTTCACCCCTCCACTTT; cdr3_aa: CSEWAPTDASPLHF; j_call: TRBJ1-6; d_call: NA; v_call: TRBV29-1; clone_size: few
cdr3_nt: TGTGCCAGCAGTTTACGGCTGTTGGACGAGCAGTACTTC; cdr3_aa: CASSLRLLDEQYF; j_call: TRBJ2-7; d_call: NA; v_call: TRBV28; clone_size: NA
cdr3_nt: TGTGCCATACGACCGGGACAGGGTGAAGATACGCAGTATTTT; cdr3_aa: CAIRPGQGEDTQYF; j_call: TRBJ2-3; d_call: TRBD1; v_call: TRBV10-3; clone_size: few
cdr3_nt: TGCAGCGTCCGCCCATGGGACAGACCTTATAGCAATCAGCCCCAGCATTTT; cdr3_aa: CSVRPWDRPYSNQPQHF; j_call: TRBJ1-5; d_call: TRBD1; v_call: TRBV29-1; clone_size: once
cdr3_nt: TGTGCCATCAGCGGGGGCCTTTGGCGGTTCTTC; cdr3_aa: CAISGGLWRFF; j_call: TRBJ2-1; d_call: NA; v_call: TRBV10-3; clone_size: NA
cdr3_nt: TGCAGCGCATTACTGGCAACTAATGAAAAACTGTTTTTT; cdr3_aa: CSALLATNEKLFF; j_call: TRBJ1-4; d_call: NA; v_call: TRBV29-1; clone_size: NA
cdr3_nt: TGCAGTGCTAGAACTACCGGGACTACGGTCCCCTACAATGAGCAGTTCTTC; cdr3_aa: CSARTTGTTVPYNEQFF; j_call: TRBJ2-1; d_call: TRBD2; v_call: TRBV20-1; clone_size: NA
cdr3_nt: TGTGCCAGCAGGGCAGCGGGATTCAGCTCCTACGAGCAGTACTTC; cdr3_aa: CASRAAGFSSYEQYF; j_call: TRBJ2-7; d_call: TRBD2; v_call: TRBV28; clone_size: once
cdr3_nt: TGTGCCAGCAGCACGAGAGGAGGGGGGCGAGAGACCCAGTACTTC; cdr3_aa: CASSTRGGGRETQYF; j_call: TRBJ2-5; d_call: NA; v_call: TRBV7-2; clone_size: NA
cdr3_nt: TGCGCCAGCAGCTTGAGTCCAGGGGGGACACCGGCGGAGCAGTTCTTC; cdr3_aa: CASSLSPGGTPAEQFF; j_call: TRBJ2-1; d_call: NA; v_call: TRBV5-1; clone_size: NA
cdr3_nt: TGCGCCAGCAGCACTAGCGGGGATAGGTACGAGCAGTACTTC; cdr3_aa: CASSTSGDRYEQYF; j_call: TRBJ2-7; d_call: TRBD2; v_call: TRBV5-1; clone_size: NA
cdr3_nt: TGCGCCAGCAGCCAAGCTCAGGGTTCCTACGAGCAGTACTTC; cdr3_aa: CASSQAQGSYEQYF; j_call: TRBJ2-7; d_call: NA; v_call: TRBV4-1; clone_size: many
cdr3_nt: TGTGCCAGCAGTCCGACAGGGTTTAGGGAGACCCAGTACTTC; cdr3_aa: CASSPTGFRETQYF; j_call: TRBJ2-5; d_call: TRBD1; v_call: TRBV28; clone_size: NA
cdr3_nt: TGTGCCAGCAGTGGGGACTCGAGGAGCTCCTATAATTCACCCCTCCACTTT; cdr3_aa: CASSGDSRSSYNSPLHF; j_call: TRBJ1-6; d_call: NA; v_call: TRBV2; clone_size: NA
cdr3_nt: TGTGCCAGCAGCCAAGTCGGTGGGTCGGATGAGCAGTTCTTC; cdr3_aa: CASSQVGGSDEQFF; j_call: TRBJ2-1; d_call: NA; v_call: TRBV3-1; clone_size: NA
cdr3_nt: TGTGCCAGCAGTCCCCGGGGAGTGCCCTACAATGAGCAGTTCTTC; cdr3_aa: CASSPRGVPYNEQFF; j_call: TRBJ2-1; d_call: NA; v_call: TRBV28; clone_size: NA
cdr3_nt: TGCAGTGCCGGGACATACCAAGAGACCCAGTACTTC; cdr3_aa: CSAGTYQETQYF; j_call: TRBJ2-5; d_call: NA; v_call: TRBV20-1; clone_size: NA
cdr3_nt: TGTGCCAGCAGTCCGCCGCGGACAGGGGGCAACGAGCAGTACTTC; cdr3_aa: CASSPPRTGGNEQYF; j_call: TRBJ2-7; d_call: TRBD1; v_call: TRBV28; clone_size: NA
cdr3_nt: TGTGCCAGCAGCCAAAATACTCTAGCGGAAGTTAAGGATACGCAGTATTTT; cdr3_aa: CASSQNTLAEVKDTQYF; j_call: TRBJ2-3; d_call: TRBD2; v_call: TRBV3-1; clone_size: NA
cdr3_nt: TGTGCCAGCAGCCAAGAGACGGGGAGTAACGAGCAGTACTTC; cdr3_aa: CASSQETGSNEQYF; j_call: TRBJ2-7; d_call: NA; v_call: TRBV4-2; clone_size: NA
cdr3_nt: TGTGCCACCAGTCTGGGACAGGGTTCTAGTCAGCCCCAGCATTTT; cdr3_aa: CATSLGQGSSQPQHF; j_call: TRBJ1-5; d_call: TRBD1; v_call: TRBV24-1; clone_size: many
cdr3_nt: TGTGCCAGCAGCTCCAGAGCGGGCAATCAGCCCCAGCATTTT; cdr3_aa: CASSSRAGNQPQHF; j_call: TRBJ1-5; d_call: NA; v_call: TRBV7-2; clone_size: NA
cdr3_nt: TGTGCCAGCAGCTTAACCCCTGGACTGTCAGAGACCCAGTACTTC; cdr3_aa: CASSLTPGLSETQYF; j_call: TRBJ2-5; d_call: NA; v_call: TRBV7-3; clone_size: NA
cdr3_nt: TGTGCCAGCAGTGCAGGGAGATCTGGGGCCAACGTCCTGACTTTC; cdr3_aa: CASSAGRSGANVLTF; j_call: TRBJ2-6; d_call: NA; v_call: TRBV6-1; clone_size: once
cdr3_nt: TGTGCCAGCAGTTTTAGGGAGAATTCACCCCTCCACTTT; cdr3_aa: CASSFRENSPLHF; j_call: TRBJ1-6; d_call: NA; v_call: TRBV12-3/TRBV12-4; clone_size: few
cdr3_nt: TGTGCCAGCAGTGGTCCACAGGGCCCCCATCAGCCCCAGCATTTT; cdr3_aa: CASSGPQGPHQPQHF; j_call: TRBJ1-5; d_call: NA; v_call: TRBV12-3/TRBV12-4; clone_size: NA
cdr3_nt: TGCAGTGCTAGATGGACGGCGGGGCCCGAGCAGTACTTC; cdr3_aa: CSARWTAGPEQYF; j_call: TRBJ2-7; d_call: NA; v_call: TRBV20-1; clone_size: NA
cdr3_nt: TGCAGTGCTAGCCGACAGGCGGCCTACGAGCAGTACTTC; cdr3_aa: CSASRQAAYEQYF; j_call: TRBJ2-7; d_call: NA; v_call: TRBV20-1; clone_size: NA
cdr3_nt: TGCAGTGCCAAAAAACGACAGGGAGATGAAGGCTACACCTTC; cdr3_aa: CSAKKRQGDEGYTF; j_call: TRBJ1-2; d_call: TRBD1; v_call: TRBV20-1; clone_size: NA
cdr3_nt: TGTGCCAGCAGTTCTCCGGCCGGGACTAGCGGAGATACGCAGTATTTT; cdr3_aa: CASSSPAGTSGDTQYF; j_call: TRBJ2-3; d_call: TRBD2; v_call: TRBV28; clone_size: NA
cdr3_nt: TGTGCCAGCAGCTTAGTGTTTGGGGTTAGTGGGGCCAACGTCCTGACTTTC; cdr3_aa: CASSLVFGVSGANVLTF; j_call: TRBJ2-6; d_call: NA; v_call: TRBV7-2; clone_size: many
cdr3_nt: TGTGCCAGCAGCTTAGATCGCAGCTCGGCCTACAATGAGCAGTTCTTC; cdr3_aa: CASSLDRSSAYNEQFF; j_call: TRBJ2-1; d_call: NA; v_call: TRBV7-2; clone_size: NA
cdr3_nt: TGTGCCAGCAGTCCGTGGACAGGGAACAATGAGCAGTACTTC; cdr3_aa: CASSPWTGNNEQYF; j_call: TRBJ2-7; d_call: TRBD1; v_call: TRBV6-5; clone_size: NA
cdr3_nt: TGTGCCAGCAGCCAAAGGACTGGGGCCAACGTCCTGACTTTC; cdr3_aa: CASSQRTGANVLTF; j_call: TRBJ2-6; d_call: NA; v_call: TRBV7-2; clone_size: NA
cdr3_nt: TGTGCCACCAGTGACTCCTCTATCACTACCGACGAGCAGTACTTC; cdr3_aa: CATSDSSITTDEQYF; j_call: TRBJ2-7; d_call: NA; v_call: TRBV24-1; clone_size: NA
cdr3_nt: TGTGCCAGCAAAGACAGCCGACTCTATGGCTACACCTTC; cdr3_aa: CASKDSRLYGYTF; j_call: TRBJ1-2; d_call: NA; v_call: TRBV2; clone_size: many
cdr3_nt: TGTGCCAGCAGCCACGGACGGAGTTTCAATCAGCCCCAGCATTTT; cdr3_aa: CASSHGRSFNQPQHF; j_call: TRBJ1-5; d_call: NA; v_call: TRBV6-5; clone_size: few
cdr3_nt: TGTGCCAGCAGTAAAACAGGGGTAGCCAAAAACATTCAGTACTTC; cdr3_aa: CASSKTGVAKNIQYF; j_call: TRBJ2-4; d_call: TRBD1; v_call: TRBV28; clone_size: NA
cdr3_nt: TGCGCCAGCAGCCAGACAGGGCTTGGGGCCAACGTCCTGACTTTC; cdr3_aa: CASSQTGLGANVLTF; j_call: TRBJ2-6; d_call: TRBD1; v_call: TRBV10-2; clone_size: few
cdr3_nt: TGTGCCAGCAGCCTCACGAGCGGGAGTTTCACAGATACGCAGTATTTT; cdr3_aa: CASSLTSGSFTDTQYF; j_call: TRBJ2-3; d_call: TRBD2; v_call: TRBV5-5; clone_size: NA
cdr3_nt: TGCAGCGGAACCCCTTGGGCTAGCGGGAGATCCGCCTACAATGAGCAGTTCTTC; cdr3_aa: CSGTPWASGRSAYNEQFF; j_call: TRBJ2-1; d_call: TRBD2; v_call: TRBV29-1; clone_size: NA
cdr3_nt: TGTGCCAGCAGTGGGGGGAGGGGAGATGGCTACACCTTC; cdr3_aa: CASSGGRGDGYTF; j_call: TRBJ1-2; d_call: NA; v_call: TRBV25-1; clone_size: NA
cdr3_nt: TGTGCCAGCAGCGATGGACTAGCGGAGTCCTACGAGCAGTACTTC; cdr3_aa: CASSDGLAESYEQYF; j_call: TRBJ2-7; d_call: TRBD2; v_call: TRBV2; clone_size: once